Listed below are T cell receptor beta chains from one sample, sequenced in a study of neoadjuvant nivolumab and ipilimumab in lung cancer. Only in-frame clones appear in the TCRdb table, and some are missing; sequencing was by immunoSEQ multiplex PCR. The table has tens of thousands of clones, approximately 92% seen once. Sequenced here: peripheral blood, sampled after neoadjuvant nivolumab, alone or with ipilimumab, at or shortly before surgery. The receptor source for this set is an adult with non-small cell lung cancer. CDR3s include the opening cysteine and the closing phenylalanine or tryptophan. A D gene is named only where the DNA matches it firmly. A row's size may be missing; if present it is once, few, many or a size class.

NA	TRBJ2-3	TRBD2	TRBV7-7	TGTGCCAGCAGTTCGACTAGCTTCACCGATACGCAGTATTTT	CASSSTSFTDTQYF
NA	TRBJ2-6	NA	TRBV11-1	TGTGCCAGCAGCTTAGATAGCGGATACTCTGGGGCCAACGTCCTGACTTTC	CASSLDSGYSGANVLTF
NA	TRBJ2-7	TRBD1	TRBV5-1	TGCGCCAGCAGCTTGGGGACAGGGGACGAGCAGTACTTC	CASSLGTGDEQYF
NA	TRBJ2-7	TRBD2	TRBV10-2	TGCGCCAGCAGTGTCCCCGGGACTAGCGGGAGTGCGGGCGAGCAGTACTTC	CASSVPGTSGSAGEQYF
NA	TRBJ2-7	NA	TRBV29-1	TGCAGCGTTGAAGAAGGGCGAAGAGCTCCGCGGGTGGTACCTGAGACATACCCCCACTACGAGCAGTACTTC	CSVEEGRRAPRVVPETYPHYEQYF
NA	TRBJ1-2	TRBD1	TRBV11-2	TGTGCCAGCAGCCCCGGGACAGGATCTTTTAGCTACACCTTC	CASSPGTGSFSYTF
NA	TRBJ1-1	NA	TRBV5-4	TGTGCCAGCAGCTTGACGGGGAACACTGAAGCTTTCTTT	CASSLTGNTEAFF
NA	TRBJ2-3	TRBD2	TRBV10-3	TGTGCCACCAAGCGGGAGGGAGGGGCTGGGGAACGCACAGATACGCAGTATTTT	CATKREGGAGERTDTQYF
NA	TRBJ2-7	NA	TRBV6-6	TGTGCCAGCAGTTCGACGGGGGCCTTGGGAGAGCAGTACTTC	CASSSTGALGEQYF
NA	TRBJ2-2	NA	TRBV7-9	TGTGCCAGCAGCTTAGCTGGAGACTACACCGGGGAGCTGTTTTTT	CASSLAGDYTGELFF
NA	TRBJ2-2	NA	TRBV9	TGTGCCAGCAGGAGGGGGGATCAAGTTGGTGGGGAGCTGTTTTTT	CASRRGDQVGGELFF
NA	TRBJ2-2	TRBD2	TRBV2	TGTGCCAGCAGTGGGACTAGCCGAAGCACCGGGGAGCTGTTTTTT	CASSGTSRSTGELFF
NA	TRBJ1-2	TRBD1	TRBV5-4	TGTGCCAGCAGCCAAGGTAGACAGGGGTATGGCTACACCTTC	CASSQGRQGYGYTF
NA	TRBJ1-2	TRBD1	TRBV2	TGTGCCAGCAGACTCACCGGGACAGGGTTGGAGGGCTACACCTTC	CASRLTGTGLEGYTF
NA	TRBJ2-7	NA	TRBV4-1	TGCGCCAGCAGCCAAGGAATCGTAGGACACAACTACGAGCAGTACTTC	CASSQGIVGHNYEQYF
NA	TRBJ1-4	TRBD1	TRBV5-4	TGTGCCAGCAGCCCGGACAGGGAAAAACTGTTTTTT	CASSPDREKLFF
NA	TRBJ1-2	NA	TRBV18	TGTGCCAGCTCCCCCGGGCAGGTGCCTGGCTATGGCTACACCTTC	CASSPGQVPGYGYTF
NA	TRBJ2-7	NA	TRBV25-1	TGTGCCAGCAGTGCCCTGGGGCGGTACGAGCAGTACTTC	CASSALGRYEQYF
NA	TRBJ2-2	TRBD2	TRBV4-1	TGCGCCAGCAGCCTGGGACTAGCGAACACCGGGGAGCTGTTTTTT	CASSLGLANTGELFF
NA	TRBJ1-4	TRBD1	TRBV6-1	TGTGCCAGTGACTGGACAGGGAGGCTCGATGAAAAACTGTTTTTT	CASDWTGRLDEKLFF
NA	TRBJ1-5	NA	TRBV5-8	TGTGCCAGCAGCTGGGGAAGGGATAGCAATCAGCCCCAGCATTTT	CASSWGRDSNQPQHF
NA	TRBJ1-1	NA	TRBV5-1	TGCGCCAGCAGCTTATTGTCTGGACCGACGAACACTGAAGCTTTCTTT	CASSLLSGPTNTEAFF
NA	TRBJ1-1	NA	TRBV6-1	TGTGCCAGCAGTGCTTCCCCACCATACACTGAAGCTTTCTTT	CASSASPPYTEAFF
NA	TRBJ2-4	NA	TRBV29-1	TGCAGCGGCTTTATGGGCGGCATTCAGTACTTC	CSGFMGGIQYF
NA	TRBJ2-1	NA	TRBV15	TGTGCCACCAGCTGGGGGGCCAATGAGCAGTTCTTC	CATSWGANEQFF
NA	TRBJ2-3	NA	TRBV18	TGTGCCAGCTCACCACCGGTTTCCGCAGATACGCAGTATTTT	CASSPPVSADTQYF
NA	TRBJ2-7	TRBD2	TRBV9	TGTGCCAGCAGCTTCGGGACTAGCGGGACCGAGCAGTACTTC	CASSFGTSGTEQYF
NA	TRBJ1-1	NA	TRBV7-6	TGTGCCAGCAGCTTTGACAGTAACACTGAAGCTTTCTTT	CASSFDSNTEAFF
NA	TRBJ2-3	NA	TRBV11-3	TGTGCCAGCAGCTTAGAGGGATCAGACGCCCAGTATTTT	CASSLEGSDAQYF
NA	TRBJ2-5	NA	TRBV12-2	TGTGCAAGTCGCCCCGCCCCCAAGGGTGGGCTACAAGAGACCCAGTACTTC	CASRPAPKGGLQETQYF
NA	TRBJ2-7	NA	TRBV5-4	TGTGCCAGCAGCTTAACAGGGACCTACGAGCAGTACTTC	CASSLTGTYEQYF
NA	TRBJ2-7	TRBD2	TRBV7-9	TGTGCCAGCAGCTTATTCGGTGGCTCCGGGACTAGCGCCTACGAGCAGTACTTC	CASSLFGGSGTSAYEQYF
NA	TRBJ2-6	TRBD1	TRBV28	TGTGCCATCCGGGACAGGGGCTTCTCTGGGGCCAACGTCCTGACTTTC	CAIRDRGFSGANVLTF
NA	TRBJ2-6	NA	TRBV18	TGTGCCAGCTCACCACGGGCAGGACCCATCTCTGGGGCCAACGTCCTGACTTTC	CASSPRAGPISGANVLTF
NA	TRBJ2-7	NA	TRBV29-1	TGCAGCGTTGAAACGACAGGCTACGAGCAGTACTTC	CSVETTGYEQYF
NA	TRBJ2-1	TRBD2	TRBV5-1	TGCGCCAGCAGCTTGGCCCCTAGCGGGAGGAATAGGAATGAGCAGTTCTTC	CASSLAPSGRNRNEQFF
NA	TRBJ2-7	TRBD2	TRBV5-5	TGTGCCAGCAGCTTAGGGACTAGCGGGATCTACGAGCAGTACTTC	CASSLGTSGIYEQYF
once	TRBJ2-1	NA	TRBV27	TGTGCCAGCAGCCACGCCCGGACGGGTTACAATGAGCAGTTCTTC	CASSHARTGYNEQFF